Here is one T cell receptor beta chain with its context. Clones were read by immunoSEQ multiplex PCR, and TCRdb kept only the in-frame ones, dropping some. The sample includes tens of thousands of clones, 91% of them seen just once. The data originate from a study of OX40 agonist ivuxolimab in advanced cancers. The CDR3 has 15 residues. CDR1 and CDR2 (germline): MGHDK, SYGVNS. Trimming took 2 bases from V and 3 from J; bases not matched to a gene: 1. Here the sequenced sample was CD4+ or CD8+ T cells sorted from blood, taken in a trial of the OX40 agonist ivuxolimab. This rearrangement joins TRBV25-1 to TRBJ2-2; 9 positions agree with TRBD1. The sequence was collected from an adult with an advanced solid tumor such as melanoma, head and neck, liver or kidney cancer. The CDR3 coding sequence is TGTGCCAGCAGTGAAGGGGACAGGGACACCGGGGAGCTGTTTTTT. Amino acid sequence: CASSEGDRDTGELFF.